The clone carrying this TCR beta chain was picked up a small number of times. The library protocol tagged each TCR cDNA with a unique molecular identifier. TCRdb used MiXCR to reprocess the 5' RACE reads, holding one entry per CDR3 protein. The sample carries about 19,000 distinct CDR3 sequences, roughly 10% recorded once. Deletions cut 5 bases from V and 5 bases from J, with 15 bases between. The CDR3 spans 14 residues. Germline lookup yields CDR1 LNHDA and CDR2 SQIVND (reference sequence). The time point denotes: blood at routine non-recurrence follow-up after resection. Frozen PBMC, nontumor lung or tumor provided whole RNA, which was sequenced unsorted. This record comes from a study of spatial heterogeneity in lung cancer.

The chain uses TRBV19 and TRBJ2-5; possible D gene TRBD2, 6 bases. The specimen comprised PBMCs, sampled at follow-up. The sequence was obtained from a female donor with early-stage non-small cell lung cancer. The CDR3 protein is CASSPEVAGETQYF. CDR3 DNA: TGTGCCAGTAGTCCCGAGGTTGCGGGGGAGACCCAGTACTTC. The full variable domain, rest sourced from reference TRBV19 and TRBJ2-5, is DGGITQSPKYLFRKEGQNVTLSCEQNLNHDAMYWYRQDPGQGLRLIYYSQIVNDFQKGDIAEGYSVSREKKESFPLTVTSAQKNPTAFYLCASSPEVAGETQYFGPGTRLLVL.